The 10 T cell receptor beta chains reported below all come from one sample, sequenced in a study of T cell responses to AZD1222 COVID-19 vaccine. Clones were sequenced by immunoSEQ multiplex PCR, and TCRdb holds only the in-frame ones, with some missing. The sample records 210,000 or so clones, about 94% being singletons. Specimen: peripheral blood, collected 28 days after the second dose of the MenACWY control vaccine. All receptors come from an adult who received the MenACWY meningococcal vaccine as a control.

The rearrangement uses TRBV9 and TRBJ2-1, with 15 nucleotides matching TRBD2. The V and J ends lost 4 bases and 3 bases, in that order; junction bases with no gene match: 8. The CDR3 extends over 18 amino acids. CDR1 is SGDLS and CDR2 is YYNGEE in the germline V gene. CDR3 in DNA: TGTGCCAGCAGCACGGGACTAGCGGGGGGTACCCTCTACAATGAGCAGTTCTTC. Its translation: CASSTGLAGGTLYNEQFF.

The gene calls are TRBV3-1 (or the pseudogene TRBV3-2) and TRBJ2-7; D may be TRBD1 (7 bases). The CDR3 has 16 residues. Germline loops: CDR1 LGHDT, CDR2 YNNKEL (reference sequence). The ends were cut back, 0 bases at V and 5 bases at J, with 17 bases in the middle. CDR3 nucleotides: TGTGCCAGCAGCCAAGATCAGGGGCAGGGGGGCCACGAGCAGTACTTC. Amino acid sequence: CASSQDQGQGGHEQYF.

The rearrangement uses TRBV11-2 and TRBJ1-4; D may be TRBD1 (5 bases). This CDR3 has 12 residues. Trimming cost V 0 bases and J 12 bases, with 8 bases left between them. Germline CDR1 and CDR2: SGHAT and FQNNGV. The CDR3 spells CASSLERGELFF. CDR3 coding DNA: TGTGCCAGCAGCTTAGAAAGGGGAGAACTGTTTTTT.

The gene calls are TRBV12-3 or TRBV12-4 and TRBJ1-6, with D hard to call. The CDR3 contains 13 residues. Trimming shortened V by 5 bases and J by 7 bases, and 9 bases separated the two germline ends. CDR3 amino acids: CASSPPGNSPLHF. Written as DNA, the CDR3 is TGTGCCAGCAGTCCACCAGGCAATTCACCCCTCCACTTT.

This clone appeared once. The chain combines TRBV7-9 with TRBJ1-6; 7 bases are a match to TRBD1. The CDR3 consists of 14 residues. Germline CDR1 is SEHNR and CDR2 is FQNEAQ (reference sequence). V trimming: 4 bases; J trimming: 8 bases; junction bases outside the gene matches: 5. This CDR3 reads CASSSDRLDSPLHF. CDR3 coding DNA: TGTGCCAGCAGCTCGGACAGGCTGGATTCACCCCTCCACTTT.

This clone was detected only once. V gene TRBV7-9 combines with J gene TRBJ2-3, with 8 bases fitting TRBD2. The germline CDR1 and CDR2 sequences are SEHNR and FQNEAQ (reference sequence). V shed 11 bases and J 0 bases; nucleotides not matched to a gene: 10. CDR3 length equals 15 residues. This CDR3 reads CASTRASGSTDTQYF. The CDR3, as DNA: TGTGCCTCCACCCGAGCTAGCGGGAGCACAGATACGCAGTATTTT.

The rearrangement joins TRBV6-5 to TRBJ2-1; maybe TRBD2 (5 bases). V lost 2 bases, J lost 0 bases, and 11 bases lay in between. Germline loops: CDR1 MNHEY, CDR2 SVGAGI. CDR3 length: 16 residues. CDR3: CASSYLAPSSYNEQFF. The CDR3 nucleotides are TGTGCCAGCAGTTACCTAGCACCGAGCTCCTACAATGAGCAGTTCTTC.

The table lists this clone with a count of one. The rearrangement links TRBV19 to TRBJ1-4; the D is unclear. Trimming took off 2 bases at V and 4 bases at J, with 5 bases between the two ends. Germline V gives CDR1 LNHDA, CDR2 SQIVND (reference sequence). The CDR3 runs 13 residues. For the CDR3, the DNA is TGTGCCAGTAGTATAACCCTTAATGAAAAACTGTTTTTT. It translates to CASSITLNEKLFF.

This chain connects TRBV7-9 to TRBJ2-1, with 12 bases fitting TRBD2. Looked up from germline, CDR1 is SEHNR and CDR2 is FQNEAQ (reference sequence). The CDR3 totals 15 residues. V shed 4 bases, J shed 7 bases, and the junction held 5 bases outside the gene matches. CDR3 loop: CASSSGLAGTNEQFF. The CDR3 coding sequence is TGTGCCAGCAGCTCCGGACTAGCGGGAACGAATGAGCAGTTCTTC.

The V and J genes are TRBV10-3 and TRBJ2-2; 12 nucleotides align to TRBD2. This CDR3 contains 18 residues. J lost 0 bases, V lost 7 bases, and 9 bases had no gene match. Germline loops: CDR1 ENHRY, CDR2 SYGVKD. The CDR3 DNA is TGTGCCATCACGGCCGCCGGGACTAGCGGGTCGAACACCGGGGAGCTGTTTTTT. Translating gives CAITAAGTSGSNTGELFF.